This TCR beta chain emerged from a study of cytomegalovirus exposure and HLA in healthy donors. Study observations and caveats: TCR beta sequences reportedly predicted most subjects' HLA-A and HLA-B alleles accurately. In a later analysis, at a false discovery rate of 0.05, approximately 16,000 TCR beta sequences matched HLA alleles. Trimming of TCR beta V- and J-genes showed a link, identified in a later analysis, to a missense DCLRE1C variant.

On this clone itself: Antigen: not known.

The PCR contained 60 Vbeta and 13 Jbeta primers. Clones were read by immunoSEQ multiplex PCR, and TCRdb kept only the in-frame ones, dropping some. The sample yields about 99,000 clones, around 80% seen once. V was pared by 5 bases and J by 2 bases, with 11 bases of the junction left unmatched. In germline, CDR1 is LGHNA, CDR2 YSLEER. CDR3 length: 17 residues. This clonotype was obtained from a male donor in good health and CMV-seropositive. Source material: PBMCs. The chain carries TRBV4-3 and TRBJ2-1; TRBD1 matches at 8 bases. The CDR3 DNA reads as TGCGCCAGCAGCTACCTTCCTCAGGACAGGGCCTACAATGAGCAGTTCTTC. Its protein is CASSYLPQDRAYNEQFF.